What follows are 10 T cell receptor beta chains derived from one specimen sequenced in a study of CD8 T cells in Susac syndrome. RNA was extracted with the RNeasy kit, and a quantity of roughly 0.5 to 1 ug was reverse transcribed using random hexamers. TCRdb re-analysed the immunoSEQ multiplex PCR reads in MiXCR, keeping a single row per CDR3 protein. The sample has 100,000 to 150,000 distinct CDR3 sequences; around 94% are singletons. The specimen was CD4+ T cells from PBMCs. These receptors were collected from a human donor with multiple sclerosis.

J is TRBJ1-1 and V is TRBV6-2 or TRBV6-3; no clear D. Trimming stripped 5 bases from V and 10 bases from J, with 14 bases between. This CDR3 spans 12 amino acids. CDR1 and CDR2 (germline): MNHEY, SVGEGT. CDR3 loop: CASSGVGGGAFF. The DNA for the CDR3 is TGTGCCAGCAGTGGAGTAGGCGGTGGAGCTTTCTTT.

Here the CDR3 reads CASRERGTSNQPQHF. In nucleotides, the CDR3 is TGTGCCAGCAGAGAAAGGGGGACAAGCAATCAGCCCCAGCATTTT. The chain couples TRBV12-3 or TRBV12-4 to TRBJ1-5, with a possible D match to TRBD1 (6 bases). The CDR3 contains 15 residues. V lost 6 bases to trimming and J lost 1 base, with 13 bases between them.

This clonotype was counted between two and nine times. The rearrangement joins TRBV6-1 to TRBJ2-7, with 7 bases lining up with TRBD1. J gave up 3 bases and V 0 bases, and 8 bases lay outside the gene matches. CDR3 length equals 16 residues. Germline V lookup: CDR1 MNHNS, CDR2 SASEGT. CDR3: CASSEAGGRNRYEQYF. The CDR3 DNA sequence: TGTGCCAGCAGTGAAGCAGGGGGCCGTAATCGCTACGAGCAGTACTTC.

The chain joins TRBV20-1 to TRBJ2-5; 7 bases line up with TRBD1. Germline CDR1 and CDR2: DFQATT and SNEGSKA (reference sequence). The V and J ends lost 3 bases and 2 bases, in that order; junction bases with no gene match: 9. CDR3 length: 15 residues. CDR3 nucleotide sequence: TGCAGTGCTAGTCCCTTAAGGGGACAGCAAGAGACCCAGTACTTC. It specifies CSASPLRGQQETQYF.

This chain connects TRBV2 to TRBJ1-1, with 9 positions matching TRBD1. After removal of 8 bases from V and 2 bases from J, the junction contained 3 bases not matched to a gene. Germline loops: CDR1 SNHLY, CDR2 FYNNEI. This CDR3 has 13 residues. In DNA form, the CDR3 reads TGTGCCAGCGGGGGACAGGGTAACACTGAAGCTTTCTTT. Translation: CASGGQGNTEAFF.

The V gene is TRBV20-1, the J gene TRBJ2-7, with 8 bases aligning to TRBD1. V lost 6 bases and J lost 2; bases outside the gene matches: 3. Germline CDR1 reads DFQATT; CDR2 reads SNEGSKA (reference sequence). This CDR3 comprises 12 residues. CDR3 nucleotide sequence: TGCAGTGCCTCGGACAGGGCCTACGAGCAGTACTTC. Protein: CSASDRAYEQYF.

The V gene is TRBV30, the J gene TRBJ2-1; the D is unclear. The CDR3 contains 12 residues. In germline, CDR1 is GTSNPN, CDR2 SVGIG (reference sequence). The V gene lost 0 bases and the J gene lost 9 bases, with 9 bases spanning the gap. CDR3 loop: CAWSVGSGEQFF. CDR3 sequence (DNA): TGTGCCTGGAGTGTGGGTAGTGGTGAGCAGTTCTTC. Full variable domain (missing parts from reference TRBV30 and TRBJ2-1): SQTIHQWPATLVQPVGSPLSLECTVEGTSNPNLYWYRQAAGRGLQLLFYSVGIGQISSEVPQNLSASRPQDRQFILSSKKLLLSDSGFYLCAWSVGSGEQFFGPGTRLTVL.

This clonotype showed up just a few times. The chain carries TRBV6-2 or TRBV6-3 and TRBJ2-3, with D perhaps being TRBD1 or TRBD2 (5 bases each). The CDR3 totals 13 residues. Germline assignment: CDR1 MNHEY and CDR2 SVGEGT. Trimming left V 2 bases short and J 9 bases short, with 12 bases between. The DNA for the CDR3 is TGTGCCAGCAGTTACGGTTCGGGACCAACGCAGTATTTT. Amino acids: CASSYGSGPTQYF.

The CDR3 bases are TGTGCCAGTAGTATAGATCCAGGTACTGTGAGGGGCGACACTGAAGCTTTCTTT. Encoded protein: CASSIDPGTVRGDTEAFF. This chain joins TRBV19 and TRBJ1-1; TRBD1 is a possible D gene (5 bases). Trimming stripped 0 bases from V and 3 bases from J, with 20 bases between. Per the germline V gene, CDR1 is LNHDA and CDR2 is SQIVND (reference sequence). This CDR3 comprises 18 residues.

This chain connects TRBV30 to TRBJ1-2; D may be TRBD1 (6 bases). The CDR3 has 12 amino acids. CDR1 and CDR2 (germline): GTSNPN, SVGIG (reference sequence). V was pared by 6 bases and J by 3 bases, with 11 bases between. The CDR3 protein is CACRGIHYGYTF. For the CDR3, the DNA is TGTGCCTGCAGGGGAATCCACTATGGCTACACCTTC.